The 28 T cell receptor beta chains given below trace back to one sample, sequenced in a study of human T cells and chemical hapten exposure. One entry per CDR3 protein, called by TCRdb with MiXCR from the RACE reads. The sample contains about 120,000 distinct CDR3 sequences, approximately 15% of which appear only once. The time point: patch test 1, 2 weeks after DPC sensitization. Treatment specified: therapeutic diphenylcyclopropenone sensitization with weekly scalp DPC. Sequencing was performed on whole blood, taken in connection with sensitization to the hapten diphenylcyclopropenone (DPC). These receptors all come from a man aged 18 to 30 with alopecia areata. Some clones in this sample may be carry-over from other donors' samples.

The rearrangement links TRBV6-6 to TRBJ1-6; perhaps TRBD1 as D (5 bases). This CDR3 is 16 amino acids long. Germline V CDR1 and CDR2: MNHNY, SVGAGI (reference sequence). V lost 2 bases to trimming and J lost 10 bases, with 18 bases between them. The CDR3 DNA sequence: TGTGCCAGCAGTTACGCGGGGACCCCTAATCGCTCACCCCTCCACTTT. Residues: CASSYAGTPNRSPLHF.

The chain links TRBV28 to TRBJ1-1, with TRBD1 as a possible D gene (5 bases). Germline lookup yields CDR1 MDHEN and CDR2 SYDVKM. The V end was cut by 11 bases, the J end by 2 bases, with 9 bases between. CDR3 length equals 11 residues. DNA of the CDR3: TGTGCCCTCCAGGGTAACACTGAAGCTTTCTTT. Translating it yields CALQGNTEAFF.

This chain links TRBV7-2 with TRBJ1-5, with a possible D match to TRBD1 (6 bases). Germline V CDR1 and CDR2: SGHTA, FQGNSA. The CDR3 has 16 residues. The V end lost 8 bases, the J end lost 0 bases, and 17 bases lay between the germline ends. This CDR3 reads CASQLRGSFSNQPQHF. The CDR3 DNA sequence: TGTGCCAGCCAACTTAGGGGGTCGTTTAGCAATCAGCCCCAGCATTTT.

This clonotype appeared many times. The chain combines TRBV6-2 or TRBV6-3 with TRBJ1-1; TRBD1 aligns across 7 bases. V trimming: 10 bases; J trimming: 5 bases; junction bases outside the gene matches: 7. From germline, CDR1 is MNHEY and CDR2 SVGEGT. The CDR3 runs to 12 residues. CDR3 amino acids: CATQDRATEAFF. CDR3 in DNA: TGTGCCACGCAAGACAGGGCAACTGAAGCTTTCTTT.

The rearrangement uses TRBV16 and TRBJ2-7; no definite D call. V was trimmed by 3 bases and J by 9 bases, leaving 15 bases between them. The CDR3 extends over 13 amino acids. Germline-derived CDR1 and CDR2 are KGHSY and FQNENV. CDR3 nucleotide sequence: TGTGCCAGCAGCCACAGAGCGTCAGCCACGCAGTACGTC. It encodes CASSHRASATQYV.

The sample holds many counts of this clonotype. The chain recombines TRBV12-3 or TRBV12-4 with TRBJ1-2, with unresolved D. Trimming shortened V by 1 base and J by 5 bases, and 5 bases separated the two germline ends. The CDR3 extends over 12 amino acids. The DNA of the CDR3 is TGTGCCAGCAGTTTAGGAGCTTATGGCTACACCTTC. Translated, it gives CASSLGAYGYTF.

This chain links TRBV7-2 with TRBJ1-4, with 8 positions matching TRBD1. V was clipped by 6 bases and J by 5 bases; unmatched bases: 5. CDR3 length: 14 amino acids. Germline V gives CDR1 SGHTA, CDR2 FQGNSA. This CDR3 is CASSRQGRNEKLFF. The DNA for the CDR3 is TGTGCCAGCAGTCGACAGGGGCGGAATGAAAAACTGTTTTTT.

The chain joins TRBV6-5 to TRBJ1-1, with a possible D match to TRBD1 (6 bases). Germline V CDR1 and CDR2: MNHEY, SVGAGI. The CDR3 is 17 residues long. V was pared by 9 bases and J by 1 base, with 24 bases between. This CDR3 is CASSTGSSLLPNTEAFF. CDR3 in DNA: TGTGCCAGTTCTACAGGGAGCTCGTTACTACCGAACACTGAAGCTTTCTTT.

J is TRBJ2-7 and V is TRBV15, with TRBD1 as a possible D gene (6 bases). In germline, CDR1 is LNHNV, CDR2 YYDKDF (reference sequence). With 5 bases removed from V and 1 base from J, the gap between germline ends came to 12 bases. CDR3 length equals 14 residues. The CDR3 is CATSRPDRSYEQYF. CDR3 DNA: TGTGCCACCAGCCGACCAGACAGGTCCTACGAGCAGTACTTC.

The CDR3 region has the DNA TGTGCCAGCAGCCCTACAGGGGACAATTATAGCAATCAGCCCCAGCATTTT. Its translation is CASSPTGDNYSNQPQHF. The V call is TRBV6-6, the J call TRBJ1-5, with 7 bases aligning to TRBD1. The ends lost 6 bases at V and 0 bases at J; junction bases unmatched: 11. Germline CDR1 reads MNHNY; CDR2 reads SVGAGI (reference sequence). The CDR3 has 17 amino acids.

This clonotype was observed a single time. The CDR3 DNA reads TGTGCCAGCAGCAAGGTTTCCTCCTCCTACGAGCAGTACTTC. This translates into CASSKVSSSYEQYF. This chain links TRBV9 with TRBJ2-7; no clear D gene. CDR1 and CDR2 (germline): SGDLS, YYNGEE. CDR3 size: 14 residues. Between the trimmed V and J ends, which lost 4 bases and 0 bases, there was a span of 11 bases.

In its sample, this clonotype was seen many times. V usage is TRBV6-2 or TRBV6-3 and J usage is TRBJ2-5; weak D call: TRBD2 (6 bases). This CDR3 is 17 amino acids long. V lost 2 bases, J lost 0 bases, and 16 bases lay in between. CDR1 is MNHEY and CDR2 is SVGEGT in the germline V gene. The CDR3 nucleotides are TGTGCCAGCAGTTACACCCGAGGAGCGGGTAACCAAGAGACCCAGTACTTC. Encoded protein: CASSYTRGAGNQETQYF.

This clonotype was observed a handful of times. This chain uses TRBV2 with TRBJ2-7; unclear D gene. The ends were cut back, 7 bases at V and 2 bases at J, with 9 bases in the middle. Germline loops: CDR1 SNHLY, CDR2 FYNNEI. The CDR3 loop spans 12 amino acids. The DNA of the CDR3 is TGTGCCAGCAAGGGAAGAGCCTACGAGCAGTACGTC. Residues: CASKGRAYEQYV.

The CDR3 nucleotides read TGCAGCGTCGCGACAGGAAGCTCCTACGAGCAGTACGTC. Translating it yields CSVATGSSYEQYV. The J gene is TRBJ2-7, the V gene TRBV29-1, with a tentative D call TRBD1 (6 bases). Germline CDR1 SQVTM, CDR2 ANQGSEA. CDR3 length: 13 amino acids. V was shortened by 6 bases and J by 0 bases, with 12 bases between the two germline ends.

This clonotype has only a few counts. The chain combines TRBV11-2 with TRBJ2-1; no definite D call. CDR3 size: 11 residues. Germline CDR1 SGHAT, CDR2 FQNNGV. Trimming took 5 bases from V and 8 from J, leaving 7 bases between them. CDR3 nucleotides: TGTGCCAGCAGCCTTAGGTATGAGCAGTTCTTC. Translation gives CASSLRYEQFF.

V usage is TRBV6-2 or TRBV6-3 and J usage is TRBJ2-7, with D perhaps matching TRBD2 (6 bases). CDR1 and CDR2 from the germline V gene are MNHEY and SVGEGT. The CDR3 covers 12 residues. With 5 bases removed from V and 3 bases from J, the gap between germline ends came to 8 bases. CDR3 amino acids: CASSDGGYEQYF. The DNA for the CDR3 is TGTGCCAGCAGTGACGGGGGCTACGAGCAGTACTTC.

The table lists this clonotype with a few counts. The CDR3 nucleotides read TGTGCCAGCAGCCAAGGGGCAAAGGGAGTAACCGGGGCCAACGTCCTGACTTTC. Protein sequence: CASSQGAKGVTGANVLTF. This chain joins TRBV14 and TRBJ2-6, with a tentative D call TRBD2 (5 bases). Deletions cut 1 base from V and 4 bases from J, with 17 bases between. Germline loops: CDR1 SGHDN, CDR2 FVKESK. The CDR3 runs to 18 residues.

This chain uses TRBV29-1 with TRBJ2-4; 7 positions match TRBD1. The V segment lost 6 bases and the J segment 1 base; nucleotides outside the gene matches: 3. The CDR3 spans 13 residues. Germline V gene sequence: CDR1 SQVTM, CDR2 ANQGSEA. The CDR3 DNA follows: TGCAGCGTAATACAGGGGGCCAAAAACATTCAGTACTTC. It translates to CSVIQGAKNIQYF.

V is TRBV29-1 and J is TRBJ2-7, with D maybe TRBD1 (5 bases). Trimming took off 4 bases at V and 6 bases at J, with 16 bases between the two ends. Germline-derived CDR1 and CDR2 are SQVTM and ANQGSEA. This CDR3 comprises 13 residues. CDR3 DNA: TGCAGCGTTGGACTGGTGGTGGGGCGCGAGCAGTACTTC. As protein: CSVGLVVGREQYF.

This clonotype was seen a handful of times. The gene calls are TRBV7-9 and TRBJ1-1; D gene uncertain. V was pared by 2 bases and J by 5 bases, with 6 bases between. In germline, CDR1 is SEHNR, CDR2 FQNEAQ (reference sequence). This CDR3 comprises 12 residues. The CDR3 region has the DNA TGTGCCAGCAGCTTAACGGCAACTGAAGCTTTCTTT. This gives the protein CASSLTATEAFF.

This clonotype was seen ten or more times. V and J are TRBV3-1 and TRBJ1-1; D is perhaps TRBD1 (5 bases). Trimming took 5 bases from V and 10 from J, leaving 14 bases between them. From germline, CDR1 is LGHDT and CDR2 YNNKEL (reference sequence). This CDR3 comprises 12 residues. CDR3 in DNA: TGTGCCAGCAGCTCAAGTGGGGGGAGAGCTTTCTTT. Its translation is CASSSSGGRAFF.

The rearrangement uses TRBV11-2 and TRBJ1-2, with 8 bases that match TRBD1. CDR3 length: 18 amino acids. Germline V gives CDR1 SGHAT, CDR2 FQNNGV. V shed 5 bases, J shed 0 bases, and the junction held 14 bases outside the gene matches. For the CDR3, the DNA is TGTGCCAGCAGCCAGACGACAGGGGTCCTTTTAGCTAACTATGGCTACACCTTC. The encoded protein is CASSQTTGVLLANYGYTF.

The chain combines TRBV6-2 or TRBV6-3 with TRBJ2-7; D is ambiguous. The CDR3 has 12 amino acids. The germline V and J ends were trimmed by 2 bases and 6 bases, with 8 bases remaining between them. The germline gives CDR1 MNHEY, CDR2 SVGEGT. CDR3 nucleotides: TGTGCCAGCAGTTACAGGGATCCCGAGCAGTACTTC. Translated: CASSYRDPEQYF.

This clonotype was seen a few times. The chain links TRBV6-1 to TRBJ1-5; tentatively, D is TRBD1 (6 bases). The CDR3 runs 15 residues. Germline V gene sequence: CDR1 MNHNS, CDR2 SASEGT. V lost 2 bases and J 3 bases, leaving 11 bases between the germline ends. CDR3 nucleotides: TGTGCCAGCAGTGAATCAACAGGGAACAATCAGCCCCAGCATTTT. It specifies CASSESTGNNQPQHF.

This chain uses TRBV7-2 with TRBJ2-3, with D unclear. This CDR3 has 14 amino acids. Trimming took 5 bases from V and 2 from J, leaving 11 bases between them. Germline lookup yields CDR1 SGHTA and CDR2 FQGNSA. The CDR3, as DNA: TGTGCCAGCAGCCCCCGCGCGATCACAGATACGCAGTATTTT. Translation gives CASSPRAITDTQYF.

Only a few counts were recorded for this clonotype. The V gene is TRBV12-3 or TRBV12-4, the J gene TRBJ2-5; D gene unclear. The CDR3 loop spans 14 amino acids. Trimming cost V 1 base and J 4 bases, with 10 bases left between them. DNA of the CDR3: TGTGCCAGCAGTTTAGACCGGGTGAGAGAGACCCAGTACTTC. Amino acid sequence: CASSLDRVRETQYF.

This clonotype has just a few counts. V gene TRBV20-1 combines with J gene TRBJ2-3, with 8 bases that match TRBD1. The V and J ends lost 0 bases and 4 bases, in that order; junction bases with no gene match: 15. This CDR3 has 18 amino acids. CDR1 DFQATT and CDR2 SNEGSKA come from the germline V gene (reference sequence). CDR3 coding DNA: TGCAGTGCTAGAGAAAGGGACAGGTCGGGATGGCAAGCAGATACGCAGTATTTT. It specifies CSARERDRSGWQADTQYF.

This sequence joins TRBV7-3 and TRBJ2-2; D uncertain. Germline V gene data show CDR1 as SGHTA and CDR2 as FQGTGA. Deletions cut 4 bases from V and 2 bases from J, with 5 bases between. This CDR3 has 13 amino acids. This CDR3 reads CASSSSNTGELFF. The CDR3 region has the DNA TGTGCCAGCAGCTCATCAAACACCGGGGAGCTGTTTTTT.